Listed below are T cell receptor beta chains from one sample, sequenced in a study of control samples from healthy donors and cancer patients. Profiling relied on immunoSEQ multiplex PCR, and the TCRdb table lists in-frame clones only, not all of them. The data show about 150,000 clones, with 80% to 95% seen just once and 5.5% to 7.5% held by the top ten. Sequencing was performed on blood. All receptors come from a man between 18 and 29 years old in good health. The CDR3 runs from the conserved cysteine through the conserved F or W. D genes are given only for firm matches. Rows give clone size only sometimes, using once, few, many, or a class for an expanded clone.

len	abundance	j_gene	v_gene	d_gene	CDR3nt	CDR3aa
15	.	TRBJ1-4	TRBV7-9	.	TGTGCCAGCAGCTTTGTGAGGGACGGGGATGAAAAACTGTTTTTT	CASSFVRDGDEKLFF
18	.	TRBJ2-3	TRBV30	TRBD2	TGTGCCTGGAGTGTAGGGGCTAGCGGGAGGGGCCCCACAGATACGCAGTATTTT	CAWSVGASGRGPTDTQYF
15	once	TRBJ2-1	TRBV6-2/TRBV6-3	.	TGTGCCAGCAGTTACTCAAGGCGGGACTACAATGAGCAGTTCTTC	CASSYSRRDYNEQFF
17	.	TRBJ1-4	TRBV19	TRBD1	TGTGCCAGTAGTATAGCCCGGGACAGGGCAACTAATGAAAAACTGTTTTTT	CASSIARDRATNEKLFF
15	.	TRBJ1-6	TRBV7-2	.	TGTGCCATTGAGCGGAGAGGCTCCTATAATTCACCCCTCCACTTT	CAIERRGSYNSPLHF
15	.	TRBJ2-6	TRBV11-2	.	TGTGCCAGCAGTACCCCCGGGGTCGGGGCCAACGTCCTGACTTTC	CASSTPGVGANVLTF
15	.	TRBJ1-5	TRBV7-9	TRBD1	TGTGCCAGCAGCTCGACGACAGGGTACCCTCAGCCCCAGCATTTT	CASSSTTGYPQPQHF
16	.	TRBJ2-2	TRBV30	TRBD2	TGTGCCTGGAGGGCGCCCGGGGGGTGGAACACCGGGGAGCTGTTTTTT	CAWRAPGGWNTGELFF
15	once	TRBJ2-3	TRBV19	TRBD2	TGTGCCAGTAGTATAGACTCGGGGGAGGGAGATACGCAGTATTTT	CASSIDSGEGDTQYF
13	.	TRBJ1-2	TRBV27	.	TGTGCCAGCAGCCCCGGGACGTTCTATGGCTACACCTTC	CASSPGTFYGYTF
14	.	TRBJ2-7	TRBV27	.	TGTGCCAGCAGTAAACATCCCCTCGCCTACGAGCAGTACTTC	CASSKHPLAYEQYF
12	.	TRBJ2-7	TRBV27	.	TGTGCCAGCAGGGGGGGAGCGGAAGAGCAGTACTTC	CASRGGAEEQYF
12	.	TRBJ1-2	TRBV30	.	TGTGCCTGGACGGGGGGGGACTATGGCTACACCTTC	CAWTGGDYGYTF
15	.	TRBJ1-6	TRBV11-1	.	TGTGCCAGCAGCTTCGGGGGTTTTATGAATTCACCCCTCCACTTT	CASSFGGFMNSPLHF
15	.	TRBJ1-2	TRBV30	TRBD1	TGTGCCTGGAGTGTCACTGCAGGGGGCAGCTATGGCTACACCTTC	CAWSVTAGGSYGYTF
14	.	TRBJ1-4	TRBV6-1	TRBD1	TGTGCCAGCAGTGAAGGGACAGGGGGTAAAAAACTGTTTTTT	CASSEGTGGKKLFF
16	.	TRBJ2-3	TRBV9	.	TGTGCCAGCAGCGAGCAGGGCGGTTGGGGCACAGATACGCAGTATTTT	CASSEQGGWGTDTQYF
15	.	TRBJ2-3	TRBV2	.	TGTGCCAGCAGTGAAGGACACCCGAGCACAGATACGCAGTATTTT	CASSEGHPSTDTQYF
13	.	TRBJ1-6	TRBV3-1/TRBV3-2	.	TGTGCCAGCAGCCAAGGAGGCTATCGGTCCCTCCACTTT	CASSQGGYRSLHF
15	.	TRBJ2-2	TRBV4-3	.	TGCGCCAGCAGCCCCAAGGGCCCCCGGGCCGGGGAGCTGTTTTTT	CASSPKGPRAGELFF
12	.	TRBJ1-2	TRBV7-9	.	TGTGCCAGCAGCCAACTAATGTATGGCTACACCTTC	CASSQLMYGYTF
14	.	TRBJ1-6	TRBV30	.	TGTGCCTGGGGCAAAACAGGGCAAAATTCACCCCTCCACTTT	CAWGKTGQNSPLHF
15	.	TRBJ2-4	TRBV9	TRBD2	TGTGCCAGCAGCGTAGTAGCGGGAGGTGGGGACATTCAGTACTTC	CASSVVAGGGDIQYF
12	.	TRBJ2-5	TRBV11-2	.	TGTGCCAGCAGCTCGGGGAAGGAGACCCAGTACTTC	CASSSGKETQYF
18	.	TRBJ2-3	TRBV28	.	TGTGCCAGCAGTTTCGGAAACCGGGATTACAGGCGCACAGATACGCAGTATTTT	CASSFGNRDYRRTDTQYF
13	.	TRBJ2-7	TRBV5-1	.	TGCGCCAGCAGCTTTCAGGGCTCCTACGAGCAGTACTTC	CASSFQGSYEQYF
16	.	TRBJ2-7	TRBV18	.	TGTGCCAGCTCACAGAACAGGAATGACCCTCACTACGAGCAGTACTTC	CASSQNRNDPHYEQYF
15	.	TRBJ2-5	TRBV7-2	TRBD1	TGTGCCAGCAGCTTAGACAGGGGGCATCAAGAGACCCAGTACTTC	CASSLDRGHQETQYF
14	.	TRBJ2-5	TRBV7-9	.	TGTGCCAGCAGCCCGCGATTCGGTCAAGAGACCCAGTACTTC	CASSPRFGQETQYF
14	.	TRBJ2-1	TRBV28	TRBD2	TGTGCCAGCAGATATAGCGGGCTCTACAATGAGCAGTTCTTC	CASRYSGLYNEQFF
15	.	TRBJ1-6	TRBV6-5	.	TGTGCCAGCAGTAGCGGGGTCCAAGAAAATTCACCCCTCCACTTT	CASSSGVQENSPLHF
14	.	TRBJ2-3	TRBV19	.	TGTGCCAGTAGTATCCGCCAGGACACAGATACGCAGTATTTT	CASSIRQDTDTQYF
13	.	TRBJ1-3	TRBV7-2	.	TGTGCCAGCAGCCCAAGGGGAGAAAACACCATATATTTT	CASSPRGENTIYF
17	.	TRBJ2-1	TRBV12-5	.	TGTGCTAGTGGGACGCCCAGAGGGGGGGCCTTAAACAATGAGCAGTTCTTC	CASGTPRGGALNNEQFF
15	.	TRBJ2-7	TRBV5-8	TRBD1	TGTGCCAGCAGTTACGGACAGGGGGCGGTCTACGAGCAGTACTTC	CASSYGQGAVYEQYF
15	.	TRBJ2-1	TRBV18	TRBD2	TGTGCCAGCTCACTGGGACTACCCGGAGAGGATGAGCAGTTCTTC	CASSLGLPGEDEQFF
15	.	TRBJ1-4	TRBV7-8	.	TGTGCCAGCAGCTTAGCCGGAGAATATAATGAAAAACTGTTTTTT	CASSLAGEYNEKLFF
14	.	TRBJ1-5	TRBV27	.	TGTGCCAGCAGTCCTATAGTAGGCAATCAGCCCCAGCATTTT	CASSPIVGNQPQHF
12	.	TRBJ1-2	TRBV30	.	TGTGCCTGGAGTAGTTCAGTCTATGGCTACACCTTC	CAWSSSVYGYTF
16	.	TRBJ1-1	TRBV5-1	.	TGCGCCAGCAGCTCCCGGGTGGGGGGGATGAACACTGAAGCTTTCTTT	CASSSRVGGMNTEAFF
11	.	TRBJ2-7	TRBV27	.	TGTGCCGCCCGGGTGGGGGGAGAGCAGTACTTC	CAARVGGEQYF
14	.	TRBJ1-1	TRBV2	TRBD1	TGTGCCAGCAGTCAAGACAGGGTTGGCGCTGAAGCTTTCTTT	CASSQDRVGAEAFF
14	.	TRBJ1-1	TRBV6-5	.	TGTGCCAGCAATTATGGACGTATGAACACTGAAGCTTTCTTT	CASNYGRMNTEAFF
14	once	TRBJ1-2	TRBV7-9	.	TGTGCCAGCAGCTTAGTGGCGGACAACTATGGCTACACCTTC	CASSLVADNYGYTF